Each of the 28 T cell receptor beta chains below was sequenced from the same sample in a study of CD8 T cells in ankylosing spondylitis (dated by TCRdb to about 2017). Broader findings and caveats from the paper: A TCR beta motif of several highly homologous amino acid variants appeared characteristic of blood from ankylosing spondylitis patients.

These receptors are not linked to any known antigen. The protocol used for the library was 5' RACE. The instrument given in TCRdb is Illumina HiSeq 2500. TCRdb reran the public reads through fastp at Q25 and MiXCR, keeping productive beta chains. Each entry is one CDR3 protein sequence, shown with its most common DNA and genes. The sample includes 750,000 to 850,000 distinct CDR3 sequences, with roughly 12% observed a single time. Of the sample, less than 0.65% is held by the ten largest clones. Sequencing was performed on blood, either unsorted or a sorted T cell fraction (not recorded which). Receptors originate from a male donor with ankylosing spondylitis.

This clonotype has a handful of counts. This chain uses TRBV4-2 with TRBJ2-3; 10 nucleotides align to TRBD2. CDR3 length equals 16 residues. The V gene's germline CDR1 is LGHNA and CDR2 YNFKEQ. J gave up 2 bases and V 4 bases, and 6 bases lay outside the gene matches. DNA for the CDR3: TGTGCCAGCAGCCTTTTACTAGCGGGGCTCACAGATACGCAGTATTTT. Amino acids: CASSLLLAGLTDTQYF.

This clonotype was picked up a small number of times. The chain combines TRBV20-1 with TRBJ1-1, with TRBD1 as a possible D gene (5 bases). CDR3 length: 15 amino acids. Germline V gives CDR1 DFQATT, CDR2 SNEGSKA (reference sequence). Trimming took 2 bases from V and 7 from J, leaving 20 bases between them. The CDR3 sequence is CSARLSITGPNEAFF. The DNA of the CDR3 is TGCAGTGCTAGATTGAGCATCACGGGACCCAATGAAGCTTTCTTT.

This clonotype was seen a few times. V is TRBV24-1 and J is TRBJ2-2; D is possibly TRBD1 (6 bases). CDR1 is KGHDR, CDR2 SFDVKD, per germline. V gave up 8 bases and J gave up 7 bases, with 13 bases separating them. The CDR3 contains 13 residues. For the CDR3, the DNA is TGTGCCACCAAGGCACAGGGTTACGGGGAGCTGTTTTTT. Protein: CATKAQGYGELFF.

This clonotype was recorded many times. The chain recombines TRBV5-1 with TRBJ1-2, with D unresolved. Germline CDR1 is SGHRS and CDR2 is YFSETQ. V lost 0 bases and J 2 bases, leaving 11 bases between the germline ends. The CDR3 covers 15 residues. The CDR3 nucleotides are TGCGCCAGCAGCTTGGGGATGGTACTCAACTATGGCTACACCTTC. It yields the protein CASSLGMVLNYGYTF.

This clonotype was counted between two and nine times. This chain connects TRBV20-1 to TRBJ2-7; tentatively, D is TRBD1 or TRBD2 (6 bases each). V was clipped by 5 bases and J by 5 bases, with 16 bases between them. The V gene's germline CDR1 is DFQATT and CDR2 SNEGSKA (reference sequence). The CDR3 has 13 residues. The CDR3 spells CSALGGGEDEQYF. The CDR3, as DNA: TGCAGTGCTCTCGGGGGCGGGGAGGACGAGCAGTACTTC.

CDR3 in DNA: TGCAGTGCTAGACGATCTCCTGGCGGGAGTTACAATGAGCAGTTCTTC. Protein product: CSARRSPGGSYNEQFF. The J gene is TRBJ2-1, the V gene TRBV20-1, with TRBD2 matching 7 bases. Germline V gene data show CDR1 as DFQATT and CDR2 as SNEGSKA (reference sequence). V lost 2 bases, J lost 4 bases, and 11 bases stayed unmatched. This CDR3 spans 16 amino acids.

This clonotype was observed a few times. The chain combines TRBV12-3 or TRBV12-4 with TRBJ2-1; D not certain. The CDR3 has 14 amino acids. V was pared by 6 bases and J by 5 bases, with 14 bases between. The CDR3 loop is CASSTPLIHNEQFF. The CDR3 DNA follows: TGTGCCAGCAGCACCCCCTTGATTCACAATGAGCAGTTCTTC.

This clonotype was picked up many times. CDR3 coding DNA: TGCGCCAGCAGCTTGGAAACCTACAATGAGCAGTTCTTC. Translated: CASSLETYNEQFF. The gene calls are TRBV5-1 and TRBJ2-1, with D unclear. The CDR3 consists of 13 residues. The V end lost 0 bases, the J end lost 2 bases, and 3 bases lay between the germline ends. Germline V gene sequence: CDR1 SGHRS, CDR2 YFSETQ.

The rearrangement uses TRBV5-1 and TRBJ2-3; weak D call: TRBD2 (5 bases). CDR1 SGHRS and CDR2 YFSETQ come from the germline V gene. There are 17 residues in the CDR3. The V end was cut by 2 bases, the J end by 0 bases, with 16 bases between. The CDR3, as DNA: TGCGCCAGCAGCTTATATAGGGCTAGCTCTAGCACAGATACGCAGTATTTT. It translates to CASSLYRASSSTDTQYF. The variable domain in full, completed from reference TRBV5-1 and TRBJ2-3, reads KAGVTQTPRYLIKTRGQQVTLSCSPISGHRSVSWYQQTPGQGLQFLFEYFSETQRNKGNFPGRFSGRQFSNSRSEMNVSTLELGDSALYLCASSLYRASSSTDTQYFGPGTRLTVL.

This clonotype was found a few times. For the CDR3, the DNA is TGTGCCAGCAGCTTGACGAGTTTTTCCTACGAGCAGTACTTC. Encoded protein: CASSLTSFSYEQYF. The chain carries TRBV7-2 and TRBJ2-7; D remains unclear. V gave up 3 bases and J gave up 1 base, with 10 bases separating them. This CDR3 region has 14 residues. The germline V gene has CDR1 SGHTA and CDR2 FQGNSA.

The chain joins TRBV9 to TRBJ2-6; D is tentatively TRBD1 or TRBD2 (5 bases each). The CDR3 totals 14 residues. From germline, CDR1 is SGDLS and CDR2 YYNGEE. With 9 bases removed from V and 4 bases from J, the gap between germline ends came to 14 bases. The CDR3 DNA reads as TGTGCCACAAAACGGGGCGCAGGGGCCAACGTCCTGACTTTC. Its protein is CATKRGAGANVLTF.

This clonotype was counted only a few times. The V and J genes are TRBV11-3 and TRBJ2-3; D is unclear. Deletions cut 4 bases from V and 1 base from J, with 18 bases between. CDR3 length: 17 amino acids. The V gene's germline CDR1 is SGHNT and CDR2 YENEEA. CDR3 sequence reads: CASSSRWVSGRTDTQYF. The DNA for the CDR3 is TGTGCCAGCAGCTCACGTTGGGTGTCCGGACGCACAGATACGCAGTATTTT.

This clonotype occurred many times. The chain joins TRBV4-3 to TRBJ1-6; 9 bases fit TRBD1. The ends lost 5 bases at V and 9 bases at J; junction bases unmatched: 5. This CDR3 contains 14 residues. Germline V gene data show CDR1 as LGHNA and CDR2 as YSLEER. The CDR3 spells CASSGTGYGSPLHF. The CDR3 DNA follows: TGCGCCAGCAGCGGGACAGGGTACGGTTCACCCCTCCACTTT.

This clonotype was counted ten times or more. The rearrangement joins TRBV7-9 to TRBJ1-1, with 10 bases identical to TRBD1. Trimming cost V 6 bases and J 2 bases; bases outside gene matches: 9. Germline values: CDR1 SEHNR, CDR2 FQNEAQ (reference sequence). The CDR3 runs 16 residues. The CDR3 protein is CASSLTGGASNTEAFF. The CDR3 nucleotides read TGTGCCAGCAGTTTGACAGGGGGCGCGAGCAACACTGAAGCTTTCTTT.

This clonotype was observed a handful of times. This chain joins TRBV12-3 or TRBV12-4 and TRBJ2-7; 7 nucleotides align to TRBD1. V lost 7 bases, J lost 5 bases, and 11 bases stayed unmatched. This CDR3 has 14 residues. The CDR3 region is CASKGLRGNHEQYF. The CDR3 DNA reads TGTGCCAGCAAGGGCCTCAGGGGGAACCACGAGCAGTACTTC.

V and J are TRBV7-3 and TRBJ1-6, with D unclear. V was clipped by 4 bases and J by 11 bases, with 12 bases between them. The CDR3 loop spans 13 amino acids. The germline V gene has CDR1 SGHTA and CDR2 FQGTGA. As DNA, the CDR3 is TGTGCCAGCAGCTCTGGCCCTAGTACACCCCTCCACTTT. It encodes CASSSGPSTPLHF. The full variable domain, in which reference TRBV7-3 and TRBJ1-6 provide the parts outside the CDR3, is GAGVSQTPSNKVTEKGKYVELRCDPISGHTALYWYRQSLGQGPEFLIYFQGTGAADDSGLPNDRFFAVRPEGSVSTLKIQRTERGDSAVYLCASSSGPSTPLHFGNGTRLTVT.

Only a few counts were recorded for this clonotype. CDR3: CSATLYGGPQINEQFF. CDR3 bases: TGCAGTGCCACCCTATATGGGGGACCCCAGATTAATGAGCAGTTCTTC. The rearrangement uses TRBV20-1 and TRBJ2-1; D may match TRBD1 or TRBD2 (5 bases each). Germline CDR1 and CDR2: DFQATT and SNEGSKA (reference sequence). The CDR3 has 16 residues. Between the trimmed V and J ends, which lost 6 bases and 7 bases, there was a span of 25 bases.

The CDR3 DNA reads as TGTGCCGGGGCTCGTGGACTACTACAAGAGACCCAGTACTTC. This gives the protein CAGARGLLQETQYF. This chain uses TRBV6-2 or TRBV6-3 with TRBJ2-5; tentative D call: TRBD2 (6 bases). CDR1 and CDR2 (germline): MNHEY, SVGEGT. The CDR3 is 14 amino acids. Trimming cost V 11 bases and J 2 bases, with 18 bases left between them.

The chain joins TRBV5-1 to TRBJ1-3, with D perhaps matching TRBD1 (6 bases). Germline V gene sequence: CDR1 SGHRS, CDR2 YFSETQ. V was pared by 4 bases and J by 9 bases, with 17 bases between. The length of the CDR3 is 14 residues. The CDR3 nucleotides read TGCGCCAGCAGCGAAGGACAGTACCTTGGCACCATATATTTT. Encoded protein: CASSEGQYLGTIYF.

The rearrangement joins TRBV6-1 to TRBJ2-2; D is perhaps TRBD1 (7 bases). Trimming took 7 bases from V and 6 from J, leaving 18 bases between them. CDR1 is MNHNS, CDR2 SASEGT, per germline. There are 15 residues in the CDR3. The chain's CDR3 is CASKRGQGGAGELFF. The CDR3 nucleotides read TGTGCCAGCAAAAGAGGGCAGGGGGGTGCCGGGGAGCTGTTTTTT.

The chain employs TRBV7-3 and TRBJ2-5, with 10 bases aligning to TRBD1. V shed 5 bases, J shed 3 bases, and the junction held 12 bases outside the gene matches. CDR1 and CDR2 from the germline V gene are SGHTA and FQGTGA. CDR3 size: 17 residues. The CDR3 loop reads CASSPRDRGPHEETQYF. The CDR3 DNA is TGTGCCAGCAGCCCCCGGGACAGGGGTCCCCACGAAGAGACCCAGTACTTC.

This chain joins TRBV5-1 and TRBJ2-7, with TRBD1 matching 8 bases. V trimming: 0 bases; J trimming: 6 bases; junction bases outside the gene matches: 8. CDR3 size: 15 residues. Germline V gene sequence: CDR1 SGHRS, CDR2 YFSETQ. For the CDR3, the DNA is TGCGCCAGCAGCTTGGCCGGAAGAACAGGGGGCGAGCAGTACTTC. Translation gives CASSLAGRTGGEQYF.

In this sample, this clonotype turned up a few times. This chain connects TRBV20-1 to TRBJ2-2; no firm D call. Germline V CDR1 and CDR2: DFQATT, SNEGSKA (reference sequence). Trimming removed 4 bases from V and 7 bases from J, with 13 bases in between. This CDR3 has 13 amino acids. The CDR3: CSATTVPGGELFF. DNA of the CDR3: TGCAGTGCTACGACCGTGCCCGGCGGGGAGCTGTTTTTT.

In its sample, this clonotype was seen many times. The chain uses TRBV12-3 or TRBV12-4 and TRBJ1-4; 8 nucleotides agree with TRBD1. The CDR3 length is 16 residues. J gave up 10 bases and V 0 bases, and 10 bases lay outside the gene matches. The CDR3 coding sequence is TGTGCCAGCAGTTTAGCGTCGTCAGGGGGCTCGGGAAAACTGTTTTTT. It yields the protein CASSLASSGGSGKLFF.

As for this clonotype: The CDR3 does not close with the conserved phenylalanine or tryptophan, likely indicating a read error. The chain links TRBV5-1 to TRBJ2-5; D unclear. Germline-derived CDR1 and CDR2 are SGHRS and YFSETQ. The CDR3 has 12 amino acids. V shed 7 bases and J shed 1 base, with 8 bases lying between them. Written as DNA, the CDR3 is TGCGCCAGCTCGGATTTCCAAGAGACCCAGTACTCC. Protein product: CASSDFQETQYS.

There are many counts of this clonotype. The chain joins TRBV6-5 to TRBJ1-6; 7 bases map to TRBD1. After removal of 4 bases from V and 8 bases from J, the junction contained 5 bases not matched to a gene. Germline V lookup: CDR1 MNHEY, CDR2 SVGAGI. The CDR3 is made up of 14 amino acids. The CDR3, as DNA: TGTGCCAGCAGTTCACACACAGGGGATTCACCCCTCCACTTT. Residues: CASSSHTGDSPLHF.

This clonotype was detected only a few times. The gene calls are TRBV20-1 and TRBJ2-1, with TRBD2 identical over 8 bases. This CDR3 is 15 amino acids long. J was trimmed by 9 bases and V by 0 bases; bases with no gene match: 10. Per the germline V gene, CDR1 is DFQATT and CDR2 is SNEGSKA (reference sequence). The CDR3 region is CSARDPRGVGGEQFF. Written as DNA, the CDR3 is TGCAGTGCTAGAGATCCGCGGGGGGTAGGAGGTGAGCAGTTCTTC.

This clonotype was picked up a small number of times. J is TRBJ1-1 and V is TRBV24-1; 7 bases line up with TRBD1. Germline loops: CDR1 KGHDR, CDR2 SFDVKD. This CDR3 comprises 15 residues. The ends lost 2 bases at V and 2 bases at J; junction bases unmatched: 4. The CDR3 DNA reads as TGTGCCACCAGTGATTCTCGGACAGGCAACACTGAAGCTTTCTTT. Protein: CATSDSRTGNTEAFF.